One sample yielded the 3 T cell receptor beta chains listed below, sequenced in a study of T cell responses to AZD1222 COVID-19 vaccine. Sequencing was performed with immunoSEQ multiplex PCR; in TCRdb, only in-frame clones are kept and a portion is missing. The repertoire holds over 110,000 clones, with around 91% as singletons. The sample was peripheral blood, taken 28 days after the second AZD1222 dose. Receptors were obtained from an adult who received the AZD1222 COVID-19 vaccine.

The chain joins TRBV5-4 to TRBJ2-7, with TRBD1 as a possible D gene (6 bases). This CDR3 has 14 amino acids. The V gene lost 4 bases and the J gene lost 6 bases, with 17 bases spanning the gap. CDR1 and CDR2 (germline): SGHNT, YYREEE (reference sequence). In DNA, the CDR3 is TGTGCCAGCAGCCACTCCTCAGGGGTTAGCGAGCAGTACGTC. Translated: CASSHSSGVSEQYV.

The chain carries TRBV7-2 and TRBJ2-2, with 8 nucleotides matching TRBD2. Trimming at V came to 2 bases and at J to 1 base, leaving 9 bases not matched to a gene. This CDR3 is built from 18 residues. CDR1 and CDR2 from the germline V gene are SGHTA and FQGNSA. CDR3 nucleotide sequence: TGTGCCAGCAGCTTAAGGACCGCGGGGGGCGGGAACACCGGGGAGCTGTTTTTT. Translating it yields CASSLRTAGGGNTGELFF.

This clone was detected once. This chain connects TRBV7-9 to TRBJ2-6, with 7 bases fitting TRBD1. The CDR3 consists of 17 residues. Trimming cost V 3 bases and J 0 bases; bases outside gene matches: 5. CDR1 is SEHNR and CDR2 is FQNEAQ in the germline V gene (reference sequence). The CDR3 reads CASSFRTGRSGANVLTF. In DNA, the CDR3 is TGTGCCAGCAGCTTCCGGACAGGCCGCTCTGGGGCCAACGTCCTGACTTTC.